The 21 T cell receptor beta chains in this list originate from one sample, sequenced in a study (dated by TCRdb to about 2022). Libraries were made using the immunoSEQ multiplex PCR assay. TCRdb carries this immuneACCESS record with in-frame sequences only. Its versions omit some clonotypes, under half of them owing to an unresolved V gene in the studies checked, with the rest unexplained. Counted in this sample were some 70,000 clones; around 93% of them appeared once. Around 4.6% of the sample goes to the ten largest clones. The material sequenced was PBMCs. Every receptor here comes from a man aged 35 to 55 with rheumatoid arthritis.

The chain links TRBV19 to TRBJ1-3; D might be TRBD1 (5 bases). Per the germline V gene, CDR1 is LNHDA and CDR2 is SQIVND (reference sequence). There are 14 residues in the CDR3. Between the trimmed V and J ends, which lost 5 bases and 4 bases, there was a span of 12 bases. CDR3 DNA sequence: TGTGCCAGTAGTGCCAGGGAATTCGGAAACACCATATATTTT. Translation gives CASSAREFGNTIYF.

A single count supports this clone. V usage is TRBV27 and J usage is TRBJ1-2; D is possibly TRBD1 (6 bases). This CDR3 spans 14 amino acids. Germline V gene lookup returns CDR1 MNHEY and CDR2 SMNVEV (reference sequence). The V and J ends lost 5 bases and 4 bases respectively, with 14 bases between them. CDR3 sequence reads: CASSPPGQGYGYTF. The CDR3 DNA sequence: TGTGCCAGCAGTCCCCCGGGACAAGGCTATGGCTACACCTTC.

The chain links TRBV30 to TRBJ1-1; D might be TRBD1 (5 bases). Germline V gene data show CDR1 as GTSNPN and CDR2 as SVGIG (reference sequence). V was cut by 0 bases and J by 5 bases, with 16 bases left in between. The CDR3 is made up of 15 amino acids. The CDR3 bases are TGTGCCTGGAGTGTATTCGGGCAGGGAAGGACTGAAGCTTTCTTT. Translating gives CAWSVFGQGRTEAFF.

The chain carries TRBV18 and TRBJ1-4; D gene ambiguous. Trimming took off 1 base at V and 3 bases at J, with 9 bases between the two ends. Germline V lookup: CDR1 KGHSH, CDR2 LQKENI. The CDR3 spans 15 residues. CDR3 region: CASSPQRDSNEKLFF. CDR3 DNA sequence: TGTGCCAGCTCACCACAGAGAGACTCTAATGAAAAACTGTTTTTT.

The rearrangement links TRBV7-2 to TRBJ2-1, with D possibly being TRBD1 (6 bases). The germline CDR1 and CDR2 sequences are SGHTA and FQGNSA. The CDR3 length is 15 residues. Trimming took 5 bases from V and 4 from J, leaving 15 bases between them. CDR3 nucleotides: TGTGCCAGCAGCCAGGGGTCAGGGGCTTACAATGAGCAGTTCTTC. It yields the protein CASSQGSGAYNEQFF.

The genes are TRBV30 and TRBJ2-5; the match to TRBD1 covers 9 bases. The CDR3 loop spans 17 amino acids. From germline, CDR1 is GTSNPN and CDR2 SVGIG (reference sequence). V gave up 0 bases and J gave up 4 bases; unmatched junction bases: 12. CDR3 protein: CAWSVSAGTGISETQYF. CDR3 nucleotides: TGTGCCTGGAGTGTTAGCGCCGGGACAGGGATCTCAGAGACCCAGTACTTC.

The rearrangement uses TRBV27 and TRBJ2-5; 8 nucleotides line up with TRBD2. The CDR3 contains 16 residues. Germline lookup yields CDR1 MNHEY and CDR2 SMNVEV (reference sequence). J gave up 4 bases and V 6 bases, and 13 bases lay outside the gene matches. Here the CDR3 DNA reads TGTGCCAGCAGAGCGGTTAAAGCGGGAGCGGGAGAGACCCAGTACTTC. This codes for CASRAVKAGAGETQYF.

This chain joins TRBV7-8 and TRBJ2-7, with a tentative D call TRBD1 (7 bases). The CDR3 length is 14 residues. Trimming pared 5 bases from V and 7 bases from J, leaving 18 bases between. CDR1 is SGHVS and CDR2 is FQNEAQ in the germline V gene. Here the CDR3 reads CASSPPRGEWEQYF. The DNA of the CDR3 is TGTGCCAGCAGCCCCCCCAGGGGGGAGTGGGAGCAGTACTTC.

J is TRBJ2-2 and V is TRBV9; D not resolved. V dropped 0 bases and J dropped 7 bases, with 7 bases sitting between them. The CDR3 loop spans 13 amino acids. Germline V gene lookup returns CDR1 SGDLS and CDR2 YYNGEE. The CDR3 protein is CASSVETGGELFF. CDR3 sequence (DNA): TGTGCCAGCAGCGTAGAAACGGGCGGGGAGCTGTTTTTT.

The V and J genes are TRBV5-1 and TRBJ2-5; possible D gene TRBD2, 7 bases. Germline CDR1 is SGHRS and CDR2 is YFSETQ. The V end lost 4 bases, the J end lost 5 bases, and 18 bases lay between the germline ends. CDR3 length equals 15 residues. As DNA, the CDR3 is TGCGCCAGCAGCCGCGAGGGGGGGACCCAGGAGACCCAGTACTTC. The encoded protein is CASSREGGTQETQYF.

The rearrangement uses TRBV12-3 or TRBV12-4 and TRBJ2-7; tentative D call: TRBD2 (5 bases). There are 13 residues in the CDR3. V gave up 3 bases and J gave up 4 bases, with 10 bases separating them. DNA for the CDR3: TGTGCCAGCAGTTTTATCGGGAATTACGAGCAGTACTTC. Encoded protein: CASSFIGNYEQYF.

This chain uses TRBV28 with TRBJ1-3; a possible D gene is TRBD1 (6 bases). The CDR3 is 21 residues long. CDR1 and CDR2 (germline): MDHEN, SYDVKM. V lost 3 bases and J 0 bases, leaving 27 bases between the germline ends. CDR3 residues: CASSFSGKFQGPLGSGNTIYF. The CDR3 DNA reads as TGTGCCAGCAGTTTTTCTGGAAAATTTCAGGGGCCCCTTGGCTCTGGAAACACCATATATTTT.

This clone was found once. The CDR3 sequence: CASSYSGVDNSPLHF. CDR3 sequence (DNA): TGTGCCAGCAGTTACTCCGGGGTGGATAATTCACCCCTCCACTTT. V usage is TRBV6-5 and J usage is TRBJ1-6; D gene ambiguous. The germline V and J ends were trimmed by 0 bases and 5 bases, with 8 bases remaining between them. The CDR3 is 15 amino acids. Germline V lookup: CDR1 MNHEY, CDR2 SVGAGI.

The chain links TRBV11-2 to TRBJ2-1; D unclear. Germline V lookup: CDR1 SGHAT, CDR2 FQNNGV. There are 13 residues in the CDR3. With 1 base removed from V and 9 bases from J, the gap between germline ends came to 10 bases. This chain's CDR3 is CASSLGGSGEQFF. DNA of the CDR3: TGTGCCAGCAGCTTAGGAGGTAGTGGTGAGCAGTTCTTC.

The chain links TRBV11-2 to TRBJ1-4; D is unresolved. V lost 5 bases to trimming and J lost 4 bases, with 17 bases between them. CDR3 length: 16 amino acids. The germline CDR1 and CDR2 sequences are SGHAT and FQNNGV. This CDR3 is CASSQDLAGNNEKLFF. DNA for the CDR3: TGTGCCAGCAGCCAAGACTTGGCCGGGAATAATGAAAAACTGTTTTTT.

The chain recombines TRBV11-2 with TRBJ2-1; D uncertain. Germline V gene data show CDR1 as SGHAT and CDR2 as FQNNGV. This CDR3 has 12 residues. Trimming left V 0 bases short and J 8 bases short, with 5 bases between. CDR3 region: CASSLDGDEQFF. The CDR3 nucleotides read TGTGCCAGCAGCTTAGACGGAGATGAGCAGTTCTTC.

The chain uses TRBV9 and TRBJ2-2; 10 nucleotides align to TRBD2. Germline CDR1 is SGDLS and CDR2 is YYNGEE. The CDR3 totals 16 residues. Trimming took 4 bases from V and 2 from J; bases not matched to a gene: 5. CDR3 protein: CASSLSSGGNTGELFF. CDR3 nucleotides: TGTGCCAGCAGCTTATCTAGCGGGGGAAACACCGGGGAGCTGTTTTTT.

V is TRBV30 and J is TRBJ1-2, with 7 bases fitting TRBD1. This CDR3 contains 14 residues. Germline-derived CDR1 and CDR2 are GTSNPN and SVGIG (reference sequence). Trimming removed 3 bases from V and 6 bases from J; junction bases left unmatched: 10. The CDR3 sequence: CAWSQTGTTDGYTF. The CDR3 DNA reads TGTGCCTGGAGCCAGACAGGGACGACGGATGGCTACACCTTC.

The V and J genes are TRBV3-1 (or the pseudogene TRBV3-2) and TRBJ1-6; no reliable D call. Per germline, CDR1 LGHDT and CDR2 YNNKEL (reference sequence). V shed 1 base and J shed 8 bases, with 6 bases lying between them. The CDR3 has 13 amino acids. In nucleotides, the CDR3 is TGTGCCAGCAGCCAAGCGCGAGATTCACCCCTCCACTTT. It yields the protein CASSQARDSPLHF.

The genes are TRBV5-6 and TRBJ1-3; D gene uncertain. In germline, CDR1 is SGHDT, CDR2 YYEEEE. The length of the CDR3 is 17 residues. Trimming took 0 bases from V and 2 from J, leaving 15 bases between them. CDR3 nucleotide sequence: TGTGCCAGCAGCTTGGGGCAAGTAAGAAGGGCTGGAAACACCATATATTTT. It codes for CASSLGQVRRAGNTIYF. Supplemented by reference TRBV5-6 and TRBJ1-3, the full variable domain reads DAGVTQSPTHLIKTRGQQVTLRCSPKSGHDTVSWYQQALGQGPQFIFQYYEEEERQRGNFPDRFSGHQFPNYSSELNVNALLLGDSALYLCASSLGQVRRAGNTIYFGEGSWLTVV.

This chain links TRBV7-9 with TRBJ1-1; 7 bases are a match to TRBD1. The J segment lost 5 bases and the V segment lost 4 bases, leaving 10 bases of the junction unmatched. CDR3 length: 15 residues. CDR1 is SEHNR and CDR2 is FQNEAQ in the germline V gene (reference sequence). Here the CDR3 reads CASSWADRVDTEAFF. Here the CDR3 DNA reads TGTGCCAGCAGCTGGGCCGACAGGGTGGATACTGAAGCTTTCTTT.